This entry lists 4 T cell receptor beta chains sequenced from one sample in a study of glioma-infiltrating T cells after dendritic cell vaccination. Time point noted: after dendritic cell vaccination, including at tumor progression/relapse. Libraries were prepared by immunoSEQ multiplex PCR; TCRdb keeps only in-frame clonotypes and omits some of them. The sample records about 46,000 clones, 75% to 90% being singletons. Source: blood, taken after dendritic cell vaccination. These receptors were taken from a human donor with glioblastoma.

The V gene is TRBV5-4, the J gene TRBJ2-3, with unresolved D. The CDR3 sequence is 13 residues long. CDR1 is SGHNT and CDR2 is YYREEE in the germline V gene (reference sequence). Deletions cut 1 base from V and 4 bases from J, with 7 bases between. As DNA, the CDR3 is TGTGCCAGCAGCTTGTCTGTAGCAGATACGCAGTATTTT. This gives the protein CASSLSVADTQYF.

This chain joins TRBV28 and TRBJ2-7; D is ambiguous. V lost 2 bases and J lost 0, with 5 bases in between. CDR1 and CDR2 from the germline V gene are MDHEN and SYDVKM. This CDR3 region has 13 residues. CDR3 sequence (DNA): TGTGCCAGCAGTTTAGTCAGCTCCTACGAGCAGTACTTC. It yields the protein CASSLVSSYEQYF. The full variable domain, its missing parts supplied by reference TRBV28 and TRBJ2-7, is DVKVTQSSRYLVKRTGEKVFLECVQDMDHENMFWYRQDPGLGLRLIYFSYDVKMKEKGDIPEGYSVSREKKERFSLILESASTNQTSMYLCASSLVSSYEQYFGPGTRLTVT.

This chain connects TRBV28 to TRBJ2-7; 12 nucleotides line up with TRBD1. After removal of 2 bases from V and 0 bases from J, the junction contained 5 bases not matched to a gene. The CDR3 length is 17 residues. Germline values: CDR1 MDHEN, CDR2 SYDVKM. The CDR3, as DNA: TGTGCCAGCAGTTTAGGGACAGGGGGCTTACCCTCCTACGAGCAGTACTTC. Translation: CASSLGTGGLPSYEQYF.

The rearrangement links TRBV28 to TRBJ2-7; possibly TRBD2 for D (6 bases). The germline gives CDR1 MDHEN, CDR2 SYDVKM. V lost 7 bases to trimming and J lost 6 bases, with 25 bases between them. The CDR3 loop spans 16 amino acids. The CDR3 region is CASTRSPGLPPVEQYF. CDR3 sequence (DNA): TGTGCCAGCACCCGATCCCCGGGACTCCCCCCCGTCGAGCAGTACTTC.